What follows are 28 T cell receptor beta chains derived from one specimen sequenced in a study of blood T cell repertoires in COVID-19. Libraries were prepared by immunoSEQ multiplex PCR; TCRdb keeps only in-frame clonotypes and omits some of them. The sample records around 150,000 clones, approximately 82% being singletons. The specimen sequenced was peripheral blood. These receptors were collected from a woman of 80 years or more with acute or convalescent COVID-19.

The CDR3 protein is CASSSGPGQGISEQYF. CDR3 DNA sequence: TGTGCCAGCAGCTCGGGCCCGGGACAGGGTATTTCCGAGCAGTACTTC. This rearrangement joins TRBV13 to TRBJ2-7; 9 nucleotides match TRBD1. J lost 6 bases, V lost 4 bases, and 13 bases had no gene match. The CDR3 is made up of 16 amino acids. Germline V gene sequence: CDR1 PRHDT, CDR2 FYEKMQ (reference sequence). The full variable domain, with the rest looked up from reference TRBV13 and TRBJ2-7, is AAGVIQSPRHLIKEKRETATLKCYPIPRHDTVYWYQQGPGQDPQFLISFYEKMQSDKGSIPDRFSAQQFSDYHSELNMSSLELGDSALYFCASSSGPGQGISEQYFGPGTRLTVT.

In this sample, this clone turned up once. V gene TRBV4-2 combines with J gene TRBJ1-5, with a weak D call TRBD1 (6 bases). CDR1 is LGHNA and CDR2 is YNFKEQ in the germline V gene. V gave up 4 bases and J gave up 2 bases, with 18 bases separating them. This CDR3 is built from 17 residues. The CDR3 DNA is TGTGCCAGCAGCCGAGAGGGGGGGGGTGGAGGCAATCAGCCCCAGCATTTT. Translation gives CASSREGGGGGNQPQHF.

V is TRBV3-1 (or the pseudogene TRBV3-2) and J is TRBJ2-7; no definite D call. Germline V CDR1 and CDR2: LGHDT, YNNKEL (reference sequence). This CDR3 spans 13 amino acids. V lost 1 base and J lost 3, with 7 bases in between. Written as DNA, the CDR3 is TGTGCCAGCAGCCAAGCTTCCTACTACGAGCAGTACTTC. Translation gives CASSQASYYEQYF.

The chain uses TRBV6-5 and TRBJ2-7; 7 bases agree with TRBD2. CDR3 length: 14 amino acids. CDR1 is MNHEY, CDR2 SVGAGI, per germline. The V segment lost 5 bases and the J segment 6 bases; nucleotides outside the gene matches: 10. CDR3 nucleotides: TGTGCCAGCAGTAGGGACTATGAAACCTCCGAGCAGTACTTC. Translating gives CASSRDYETSEQYF.

V usage is TRBV10-1 and J usage is TRBJ2-7, with TRBD1 matching 9 bases. The V gene end was trimmed by 7 bases and the J gene end by 2 bases; junction bases not matched to a gene: 9. CDR1 WNHNN and CDR2 SYGVQD come from the germline V gene (reference sequence). The CDR3 is 15 amino acids. The CDR3 DNA follows: TGCGCCAGCACAGAACCGGACAGGGGCCCCTACGAGCAGTACTTC. It encodes CASTEPDRGPYEQYF.

V usage is TRBV10-3 and J usage is TRBJ2-7, with 10 positions matching TRBD1. The trim removed 6 bases at V and 5 bases at J, leaving 7 bases unmatched. Germline CDR1 is ENHRY and CDR2 is SYGVKD. The CDR3 contains 14 residues. The CDR3 spells CAIRTGTGEHEQYF. In DNA form, the CDR3 reads TGTGCCATCAGAACAGGGACAGGGGAGCACGAGCAGTACTTC.

J is TRBJ2-7 and V is TRBV4-1; the match to TRBD1 covers 7 bases. CDR1 is MGHRA, CDR2 YSYEKL, per germline. The trim removed 3 bases at V and 2 bases at J, leaving 4 bases unmatched. The CDR3 is 14 amino acids. CDR3 sequence reads: CASSHGQATYEQYF. In DNA, the CDR3 is TGCGCCAGCAGCCACGGACAGGCGACCTACGAGCAGTACTTC.

V and J are TRBV10-3 and TRBJ2-7, with D possibly being TRBD2 (6 bases). Germline V gene data show CDR1 as ENHRY and CDR2 as SYGVKD. V lost 8 bases and J lost 2, with 16 bases in between. The CDR3 length is 14 residues. The CDR3 spells CAICRDGGTYEQYF. The CDR3 nucleotides are TGTGCCATCTGCCGGGACGGAGGGACCTACGAGCAGTACTTC.

The chain links TRBV9 to TRBJ2-7; D call uncertain. Looked up from germline, CDR1 is SGDLS and CDR2 is YYNGEE. V was pared by 4 bases and J by 0 bases, with 11 bases between. CDR3 size: 14 residues. The DNA for the CDR3 is TGTGCCAGCAGCCTCGAGGATTACTCCTACGAGCAGTACTTC. It translates to CASSLEDYSYEQYF. Variable domain in full (rest from reference TRBV9 and TRBJ2-7): DSGVTQTPKHLITATGQRVTLRCSPRSGDLSVYWYQQSLDQGLQFLIQYYNGEERAKGNILERFSAQQFPDLHSELNLSSLELGDSALYFCASSLEDYSYEQYFGPGTRLTVT.

This clone has more than one count but fewer than ten. V is TRBV15 and J is TRBJ2-2, with TRBD2 identical over 8 bases. With V trimmed by 6 bases and J by 6 bases, 12 bases remained unmatched. Germline V gene sequence: CDR1 LNHNV, CDR2 YYDKDF (reference sequence). The CDR3 length is 16 residues. CDR3 coding DNA: TGTGCCACCAGAGAGGTTGCGACTAGCGTCCCCGGGGAGCTGTTTTTT. Protein: CATREVATSVPGELFF.

V gene TRBV6-5 combines with J gene TRBJ2-3, with 8 bases aligning to TRBD2. The V and J ends lost 6 bases and 1 base, in that order; junction bases with no gene match: 6. The germline CDR1 and CDR2 sequences are MNHEY and SVGAGI. The length of the CDR3 is 15 residues. The CDR3 loop reads CASRQAGEGTDTQYF. For the CDR3, the DNA is TGTGCCAGCAGGCAAGCGGGAGAGGGCACAGATACGCAGTATTTT.

The rearrangement links TRBV4-2 to TRBJ1-6; D call uncertain. CDR3 length equals 16 residues. Trimming removed 1 base from V and 0 bases from J, with 7 bases in between. Germline-derived CDR1 and CDR2 are LGHNA and YNFKEQ. Here the CDR3 DNA reads TGTGCCAGCAGCCAAGGCGCGGTCTCCTATAATTCACCCCTCCACTTT. Encoded protein: CASSQGAVSYNSPLHF.

The rearrangement links TRBV5-1 to TRBJ2-3; D may be TRBD2 (6 bases). Trimming stripped 4 bases from V and 7 bases from J, with 28 bases between. This CDR3 contains 18 residues. CDR1 and CDR2 from the germline V gene are SGHRS and YFSETQ. In DNA, the CDR3 is TGCGCCAGCAGCACCGAACTTCGAACTAGCTTGGCCTCCTATACGCAGTATTTT. It translates to CASSTELRTSLASYTQYF.

This chain connects TRBV5-6 to TRBJ2-7, with TRBD2 matching over 7 bases. V was clipped by 3 bases and J by 4 bases; unmatched bases: 4. The CDR3 length is 13 residues. Germline loops: CDR1 SGHDT, CDR2 YYEEEE. The CDR3 nucleotides read TGTGCCAGCAGCTGGGACGGGAGGTACGAGCAGTACTTC. It codes for CASSWDGRYEQYF.

The V and J genes are TRBV6-6 and TRBJ1-4; no clear D. The CDR3 is made up of 13 amino acids. Trimming removed 2 bases at V and 7 bases at J, with 8 bases between. Germline assignment: CDR1 MNHNY and CDR2 SVGAGI (reference sequence). The CDR3 region is CASSYTIGEKLFF. The CDR3 region has the DNA TGTGCCAGCAGTTACACGATCGGTGAAAAACTGTTTTTT.

The rearrangement uses TRBV27 and TRBJ2-7; 9 bases line up with TRBD1. The trim removed 5 bases at V and 2 bases at J, leaving 7 bases unmatched. CDR1 and CDR2 (germline): MNHEY, SMNVEV (reference sequence). The CDR3 contains 15 residues. This chain's CDR3 is CASSPGTGRPYEQYF. The CDR3 DNA follows: TGTGCCAGCAGTCCGGGGACAGGGCGCCCCTACGAGCAGTACTTC.

The chain recombines TRBV5-1 with TRBJ1-1; 10 bases map to TRBD1. V trimming: 4 bases; J trimming: 4 bases; junction bases outside the gene matches: 4. Germline V lookup: CDR1 SGHRS, CDR2 YFSETQ. The CDR3 runs 14 residues. CDR3 residues: CASSTGQGITEAFF. The CDR3 bases are TGCGCCAGCAGCACGGGACAGGGGATCACTGAAGCTTTCTTT.

The V and J genes are TRBV5-1 and TRBJ1-4, with D possibly being TRBD1 (5 bases). The V gene lost 5 bases and the J gene lost 3 bases, with 8 bases spanning the gap. The CDR3 is 13 amino acids. Germline CDR1 reads SGHRS; CDR2 reads YFSETQ. CDR3 sequence: CASRSRANEKLFF. CDR3 DNA: TGCGCCAGCAGGTCCAGGGCTAATGAAAAACTGTTTTTT.

The chain carries TRBV5-8 and TRBJ1-3; D is perhaps TRBD1 (5 bases). Between the trimmed V and J ends, which lost 4 bases and 0 bases, there was a span of 14 bases. Germline lookup yields CDR1 SGHTS and CDR2 YDEGEE. This CDR3 region has 16 residues. The DNA for the CDR3 is TGTGCCAGCAGCGCATACAGGCTTTACTCTGGAAACACCATATATTTT. This translates into CASSAYRLYSGNTIYF.

This clone was observed once. The chain recombines TRBV5-1 with TRBJ1-1, with a tentative D call TRBD1 (5 bases). CDR3 length: 14 amino acids. Trimming removed 1 base at V and 5 bases at J, with 12 bases between. Per germline, CDR1 SGHRS and CDR2 YFSETQ. CDR3 protein: CASSLQGDLTEAFF. CDR3 nucleotides: TGCGCCAGCAGCTTGCAGGGCGACTTGACTGAAGCTTTCTTT.

J is TRBJ1-5 and V is TRBV19; D unresolved. This CDR3 comprises 14 residues. CDR1 LNHDA and CDR2 SQIVND come from the germline V gene (reference sequence). Trimming cost V 8 bases and J 0 bases, with 11 bases left between them. As DNA, the CDR3 is TGTGCCAGTGTTCAGGTGAATAGCAATCAGCCCCAGCATTTT. The encoded protein is CASVQVNSNQPQHF.

The rearrangement links TRBV7-6 to TRBJ2-3, with D possibly matching TRBD2 (7 bases). V shed 6 bases and J shed 3 bases, with 19 bases lying between them. Germline values: CDR1 SGHVS, CDR2 FNYEAQ. The length of the CDR3 is 16 residues. CDR3 DNA sequence: TGTGCCAGCAGTCCTTTAAGGGGGGGGGAGACAGATACGCAGTATTTT. This translates into CASSPLRGGETDTQYF.

The chain employs TRBV11-3 and TRBJ2-1, with TRBD1 matching over 8 bases. This CDR3 contains 13 residues. The V segment lost 8 bases and the J segment 9 bases; nucleotides outside the gene matches: 9. The germline CDR1 and CDR2 sequences are SGHNT and YENEEA. Written as DNA, the CDR3 is TGTGCCAGCCAGGGGGCCGCCTCGGGTGAGCAGTTCTTC. Encoded protein: CASQGAASGEQFF.

The rearrangement uses TRBV15 and TRBJ2-1, with D possibly being TRBD1 (6 bases). The CDR3 sequence is 15 residues long. The germline V and J ends were trimmed by 3 bases and 0 bases, with 9 bases remaining between them. CDR1 is LNHNV and CDR2 is YYDKDF in the germline V gene (reference sequence). The CDR3 region has the DNA TGTGCCACCAGCAGTAGGACAGCCTCCTACAATGAGCAGTTCTTC. This translates into CATSSRTASYNEQFF.

This rearrangement joins TRBV7-8 to TRBJ2-1; TRBD2 matches 10 bases. V dropped 8 bases and J dropped 0; count of bases not matched to a gene: 10. Germline CDR1 and CDR2: SGHVS and FQNEAQ. This CDR3 has 17 amino acids. The CDR3 reads CASHLGGLASSYNEQFF. The CDR3 DNA is TGTGCCAGCCACTTGGGGGGACTAGCGAGCTCCTACAATGAGCAGTTCTTC.

The J gene is TRBJ1-2, the V gene TRBV6-5; a weak D match, TRBD1 (6 bases). The CDR3 totals 14 residues. From germline, CDR1 is MNHEY and CDR2 SVGAGI. The V end lost 7 bases, the J end lost 8 bases, and 20 bases lay between the germline ends. The CDR3 loop is CASIIAPGVYGYTF. The CDR3 DNA sequence: TGTGCCAGCATCATCGCCCCAGGGGTCTACGGCTACACCTTC.

This clone has just a few counts. The chain couples TRBV7-2 to TRBJ1-2; D unresolved. The V and J ends lost 2 bases and 10 bases respectively, with 14 bases between them. Germline V gene lookup returns CDR1 SGHTA and CDR2 FQGNSA. The CDR3 loop spans 13 amino acids. The CDR3 loop reads CASSLLQAGYYTF. CDR3 DNA: TGTGCCAGCAGCTTACTTCAGGCCGGATACTACACCTTC.

V and J are TRBV3-1 (or the pseudogene TRBV3-2) and TRBJ2-5, with D hard to call. Germline V gene sequence: CDR1 LGHDT, CDR2 YNNKEL (reference sequence). The CDR3 covers 16 residues. The V gene lost 1 base and the J gene lost 5 bases, with 17 bases spanning the gap. In DNA, the CDR3 is TGTGCCAGCAGCCAAGGTCGTTCACGGAGAGAGGAGACCCAGTACTTC. It codes for CASSQGRSRREETQYF.